This T cell receptor (beta chain) emerged from a study of cytomegalovirus exposure and HLA in healthy donors. In this sample, this clone turned up once. The PCR made use of 60 Vbeta and 13 Jbeta primers. Profiling relied on immunoSEQ multiplex PCR, and the TCRdb table lists in-frame clones only, not all of them. The repertoire holds about 170,000 clones, with 75% to 80% as singletons. CDR3 length: 15 residues. Trimming took off 0 bases at V and 7 bases at J, with 13 bases between the two ends. The germline gives CDR1 ENHRY, CDR2 SYGVKD. The chain uses TRBV10-3 and TRBJ1-5; tentatively, D is TRBD1 (6 bases). The sequence was collected from a man aged 35-49 years in good health and CMV-seropositive. Sequenced material: PBMCs. This CDR3 is CAISESIQGYQPQHF. DNA for the CDR3: TGTGCCATCAGTGAGTCGATTCAGGGGTACCAGCCCCAGCATTTT.